The rows below give T cell receptor beta chains drawn from one sample of a study of T-cell memory formation after mild COVID-19. TCRdb passed the 5' RACE reads through MiXCR, listing each CDR3 protein once. The sample includes roughly 150,000 distinct CDR3 sequences, 10% to 15% of them seen just once. The sequenced sample consisted of PBMCs or a T cell subset sorted from them (not recorded which). These TCRs come from a man aged 18-30 years who had mild COVID-19 (a few samples of this study predate the infection). Cell type and time point are not known. Both conserved end residues are part of each CDR3.

J gene,V gene,CDR3 protein
TRBJ1-4,TRBV5-1,CASSPPSAEKLFF
TRBJ1-4,TRBV7-9,CASSSQREKLFF
TRBJ1-6,TRBV7-9,CASSPMAQSAPLHF
TRBJ1-1,TRBV10-3,CAISGQANTEAFF
TRBJ2-1,TRBV20-1,CSARDSPSGFYNEQFF
TRBJ2-2,TRBV7-2,CASSLNPTGELFF
TRBJ1-2,TRBV5-1,CASSLDPGQKNYGYTF
TRBJ2-3,TRBV4-3,CASSRRGFDTDTQYF
TRBJ1-4,TRBV5-1,CASSRNRGEKLFF
TRBJ2-3,TRBV18,CASSPRQSTDTQYF
TRBJ2-7,TRBV15,CATSFSKGYEQYF
TRBJ2-2,TRBV16,CASSPTSGALTGELFF
TRBJ1-4,TRBV3-1,CASSQGSYYEKLFF
TRBJ2-7,TRBV6-5,CASSSGTALEQYF
TRBJ1-4,TRBV11-2,CASSLGQGEKLFF
TRBJ2-1,TRBV27,CASSLRVVAAYNNEQFF
TRBJ2-7,TRBV4-3,CASSQDSSGTGGIDEQYF
TRBJ1-5,TRBV4-3,CASSQEYLRAQPQHF
TRBJ2-2,TRBV15,CATSGDRAFGELFF
TRBJ2-3,TRBV11-2,CSIGTTDTQYF
TRBJ1-2,TRBV6-5,CASNNGGIRGYTF
TRBJ2-1,TRBV29-1,CSVEAAGGTYNEQFF
TRBJ2-3,TRBV6-5,CASSRGLAEDTQYF
TRBJ2-1,TRBV18,CASSPLRGGANEQFF
TRBJ1-3,TRBV4-3,CASSQNRVPGNTIYF
TRBJ1-1,TRBV30,CAWKWQLNTEAFF
TRBJ2-7,TRBV6-1,CASSQNSYEQYF
TRBJ1-6,TRBV18,CASSPGTYNSPLHF
TRBJ2-7,TRBV12-3/TRBV12-4,CASMGDYLYEQYF
TRBJ1-2,TRBV4-1,CASSQEVLPGSYGYTF